The clone carrying this T cell receptor (beta chain) has a count of ten or more. Its matching antigen is unknown. The source of the sample is a study of identical twins. Findings of the study overall: Partly confounded zero-insertion analyses could result from invariant MAIT and iNKT cells.

Each CDR3 protein gets one entry after TCRdb re-called the 5' RACE reads with MiXCR. The data show a few hundred thousand distinct CDR3 sequences, about 24% seen once. Only healthy Caucasians were enrolled as donors. These data also featured in a second study, about T cells expressing NK-cell markers. According to that study: Anti-gamma-delta TCR antibody use in several experiments restricted sorting to alpha-beta TCR T cells.

The receptor was isolated from a woman between 18 and 29 years old in good health. The specimen was CD4+ T cells sorted from blood.

CDR3: CASSVVAGELFF. As DNA, the CDR3 is TGTGCCAGCAGCGTAGTGGCCGGGGAGCTGTTTTTT. The chain uses TRBV9 and TRBJ2-2, with D hard to call. Germline V gives CDR1 SGDLS, CDR2 YYNGEE. The CDR3 runs 12 residues. The germline V and J ends were trimmed by 0 bases and 6 bases, with 3 bases remaining between them.